This T cell receptor (beta chain) is drawn from a study of CD8 T cells in Susac syndrome. In the case of this clonotype: Its specificity is unknown.

It was treatment-naive patients with stable or active relapsing-remitting disease who made up the multiple sclerosis controls. FACS was used to enrich TEMRA cells, whereas the CD8+ and CD4+ T cells were obtained by negative isolation. Overall study findings and caveats: The study recognized that its TCR sequencing and HLA analysis covered a relatively small number of individuals.

An input of about 0.5 to 1 ug of RNA was subjected to reverse transcription using random hexamers. With immunoSEQ multiplex PCR, TCR beta CDR3 was amplified across 54 Vbeta and 13 Jbeta. MiXCR, applied by TCRdb to the immunoSEQ multiplex PCR reads, yields one record per CDR3 protein. Among some 120,000 distinct CDR3 sequences, less than 95% were seen once, and the ten largest hold around 0.12%. V lost 4 bases and J lost 6; bases outside the gene matches: 9. CDR1 and CDR2 from the germline V gene are SGHTA and FQGNSA. The CDR3 totals 14 residues. The V and J genes are TRBV7-2 and TRBJ2-7, with 7 bases identical to TRBD1. This receptor was identified in a human donor with multiple sclerosis. Sequenced input: CD4+ T cells from PBMCs. Here the CDR3 DNA reads TGTGCCAGCAGCTGGGAACCGACAGGGCCCGAGCAGTACTTC. This encodes CASSWEPTGPEQYF.